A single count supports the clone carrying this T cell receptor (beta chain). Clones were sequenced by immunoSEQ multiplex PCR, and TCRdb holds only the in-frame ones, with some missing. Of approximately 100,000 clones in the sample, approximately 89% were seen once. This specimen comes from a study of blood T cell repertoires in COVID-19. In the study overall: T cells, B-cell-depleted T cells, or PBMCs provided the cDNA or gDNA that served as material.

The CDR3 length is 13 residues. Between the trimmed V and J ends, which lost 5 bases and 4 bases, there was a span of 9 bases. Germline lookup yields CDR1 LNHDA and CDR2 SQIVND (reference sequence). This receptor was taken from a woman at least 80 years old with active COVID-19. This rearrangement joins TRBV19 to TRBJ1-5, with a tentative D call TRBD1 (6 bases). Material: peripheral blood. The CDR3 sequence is CASSVQGNQPQHF. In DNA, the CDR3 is TGTGCCAGTAGTGTACAGGGTAATCAGCCCCAGCATTTT.